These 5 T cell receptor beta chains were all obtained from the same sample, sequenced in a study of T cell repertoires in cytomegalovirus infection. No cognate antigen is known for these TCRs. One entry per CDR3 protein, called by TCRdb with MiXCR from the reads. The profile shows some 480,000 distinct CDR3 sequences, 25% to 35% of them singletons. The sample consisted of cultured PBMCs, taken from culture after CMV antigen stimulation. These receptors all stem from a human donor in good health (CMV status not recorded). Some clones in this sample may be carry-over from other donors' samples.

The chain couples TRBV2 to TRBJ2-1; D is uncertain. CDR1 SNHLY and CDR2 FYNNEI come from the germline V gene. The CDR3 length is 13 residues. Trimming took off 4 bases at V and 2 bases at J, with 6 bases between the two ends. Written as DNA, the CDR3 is TGTGCCAGCAGTGTCACTACCTACAATGAGCAGTTCTTC. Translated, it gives CASSVTTYNEQFF.

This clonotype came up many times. The CDR3 here is CASSFSLAGEADTQYF. DNA of the CDR3: TGTGCCAGCAGCTTCTCTCTAGCGGGAGAAGCAGATACGCAGTATTTT. The genes are TRBV7-9 and TRBJ2-3; 10 bases agree with TRBD2. This CDR3 is built from 16 residues. In germline, CDR1 is SEHNR, CDR2 FQNEAQ (reference sequence). V lost 3 bases to trimming and J lost 4 bases; unmatched junction nucleotides: 7.

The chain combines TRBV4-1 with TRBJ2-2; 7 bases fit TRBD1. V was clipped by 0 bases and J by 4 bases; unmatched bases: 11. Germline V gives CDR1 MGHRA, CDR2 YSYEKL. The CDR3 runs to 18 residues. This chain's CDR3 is CASSQDRGAGDSTGELFF. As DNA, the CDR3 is TGCGCCAGCAGCCAAGATCGTGGGGCAGGGGACAGCACCGGGGAGCTGTTTTTT.

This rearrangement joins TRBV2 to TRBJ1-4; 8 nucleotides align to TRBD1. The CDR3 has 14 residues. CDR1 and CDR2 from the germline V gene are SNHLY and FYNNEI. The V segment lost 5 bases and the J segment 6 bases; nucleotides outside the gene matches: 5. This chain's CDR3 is CASSKDRDDEKLFF. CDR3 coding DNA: TGTGCCAGCAGTAAGGACAGGGACGATGAAAAACTGTTTTTT.

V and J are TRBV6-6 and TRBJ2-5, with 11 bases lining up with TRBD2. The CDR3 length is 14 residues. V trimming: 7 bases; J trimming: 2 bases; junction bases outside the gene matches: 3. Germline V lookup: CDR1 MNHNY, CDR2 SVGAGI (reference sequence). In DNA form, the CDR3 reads TGTGCCAGCAATCGACTAGCGGGACAAGAGACCCAGTACTTC. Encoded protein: CASNRLAGQETQYF.